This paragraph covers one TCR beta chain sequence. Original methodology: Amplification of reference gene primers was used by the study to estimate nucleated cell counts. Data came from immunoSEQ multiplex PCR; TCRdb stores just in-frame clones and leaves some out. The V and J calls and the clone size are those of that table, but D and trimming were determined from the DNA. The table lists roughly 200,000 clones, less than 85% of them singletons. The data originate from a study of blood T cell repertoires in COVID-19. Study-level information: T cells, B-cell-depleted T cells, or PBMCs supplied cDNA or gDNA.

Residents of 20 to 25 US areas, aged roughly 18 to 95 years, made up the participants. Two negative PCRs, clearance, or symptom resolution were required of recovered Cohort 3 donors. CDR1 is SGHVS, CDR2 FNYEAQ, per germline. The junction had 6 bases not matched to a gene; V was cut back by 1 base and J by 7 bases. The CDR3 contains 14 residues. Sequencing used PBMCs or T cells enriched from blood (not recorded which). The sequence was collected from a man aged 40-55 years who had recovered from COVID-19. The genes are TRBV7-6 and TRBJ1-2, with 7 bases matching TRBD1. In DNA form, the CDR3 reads TGTGCCAGCAGCTTAGAGACAGGGAAGGGTGGCTACACCTTC. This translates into CASSLETGKGGYTF.